This T cell receptor (beta chain) was documented in a study of CD8 T cells in Susac syndrome. Study information: Treatment at blood withdrawal was none, corticosteroids, or intravenous immunoglobulin alone in Susac syndrome patients.

This clonotype was detected only once. A read error may produce the germline difference seen at one junction end. It was with random hexamers that about 0.45 to 1 ug RNA was reverse transcribed. TCRdb fed the immunoSEQ multiplex PCR reads into MiXCR, producing one record per CDR3 protein. Of hundreds of thousands of distinct CDR3 sequences detected, about 94% appear once; the ten largest clones hold around 0.16%. In germline, CDR1 is SSHAT, CDR2 FNYEAQ (reference sequence). This CDR3 is 15 amino acids long. The origin of this receptor is a human donor with Susac syndrome. What was sequenced was CD4+ T cells from PBMCs. The chain combines TRBV7-7 with TRBJ1-5; D is perhaps TRBD1 (5 bases). CDR3 nucleotide sequence: TGTGCTAGCAGCGGCGGACACCCGGACGATCAGCCCCAGCATTTT. Its protein is CASSGGHPDDQPQHF.